The subject of this entry is one TCR beta chain. Its antigen is unknown. These data come from a study of CD8+ T cells in alopecia areata. RNA was extracted and reverse transcribed into cDNA as the sequencing template. Generated by immunoSEQ multiplex PCR, the TCRdb table keeps only in-frame clones and is missing some. The data show roughly 120,000 clones, under 40% seen once. The V end lost 3 bases, the J end lost 5 bases, and 12 bases lay between the germline ends. Germline CDR1 reads SQVTM; CDR2 reads ANQGSEA. This CDR3 has 13 residues. Whole-study findings and limits: An increase in clonality over normal scalp was evident in lesional scalp, especially alopecia totalis/universalis.

Starting from PBMCs, sorting isolated CD4+ and CD8+ T cells. What was sequenced was CD4+ T cells sorted from blood. This rearrangement joins TRBV29-1 to TRBJ2-3; D is unclear. The sequence came from a human donor with alopecia areata. The CDR3, as DNA: TGCAGCGTTGAGCTAAGCGTGGGAGATACGCAGTATTTT. This encodes CSVELSVGDTQYF.